This entry features one TCR beta chain sequence. No antigen is known for it. The data were obtained in a study of neoadjuvant anti-PD-1 for oral cavity cancer. About the study: Around day 43, patients without progression received a fourth nivolumab dose before surgery. Whole-study results and caveats: TCR analyses covered only a few patients per response group.

CDR1 is SGHAT, CDR2 FQNNGV, per germline. Between the trimmed V and J ends, which lost 6 bases and 0 bases, there was a span of 17 bases. The CDR3 consists of 16 residues. The protocol was immunoSEQ multiplex PCR, while the TCRdb copy is restricted to in-frame clones and leaves out a portion. The data show under 15,000 clones, over 50% seen once. The chain uses TRBV11-2 and TRBJ2-5; tentatively, D is TRBD2 (6 bases). Source: PBMCs, taken before nivolumab (anti-PD-1) treatment. The TCR comes from a person between 35 and 79 years old with oral cavity squamous cell carcinoma. The CDR3 is CASSRGLATNQETQYF. Here the CDR3 DNA reads TGTGCCAGCAGTAGGGGCCTAGCGACCAACCAAGAGACCCAGTACTTC.